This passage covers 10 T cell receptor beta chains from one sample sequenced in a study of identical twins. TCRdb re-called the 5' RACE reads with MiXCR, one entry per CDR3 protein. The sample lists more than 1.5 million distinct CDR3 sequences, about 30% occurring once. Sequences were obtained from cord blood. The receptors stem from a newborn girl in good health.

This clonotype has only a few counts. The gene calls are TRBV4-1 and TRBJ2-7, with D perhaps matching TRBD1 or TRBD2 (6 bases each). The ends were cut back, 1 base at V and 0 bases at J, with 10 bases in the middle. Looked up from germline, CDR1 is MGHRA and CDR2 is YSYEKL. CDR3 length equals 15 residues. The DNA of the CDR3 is TGCGCCAGCAGCCAAGGAGGGGGGAGCTCCTACGAGCAGTACTTC. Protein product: CASSQGGGSSYEQYF.

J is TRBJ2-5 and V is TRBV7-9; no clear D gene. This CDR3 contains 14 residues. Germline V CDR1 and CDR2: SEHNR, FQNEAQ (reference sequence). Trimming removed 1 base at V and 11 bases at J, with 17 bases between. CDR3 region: CASSLGAGYNEQYF. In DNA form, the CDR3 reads TGTGCCAGCAGCTTAGGTGCCGGCTACAATGAGCAGTACTTC.

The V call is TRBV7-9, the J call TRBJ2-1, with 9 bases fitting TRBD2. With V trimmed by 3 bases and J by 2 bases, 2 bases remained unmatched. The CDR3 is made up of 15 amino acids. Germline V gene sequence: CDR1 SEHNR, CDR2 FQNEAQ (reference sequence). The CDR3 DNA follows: TGTGCCAGCAGCTTTAAGCGGGGGGCCTACAATGAGCAGTTCTTC. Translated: CASSFKRGAYNEQFF.

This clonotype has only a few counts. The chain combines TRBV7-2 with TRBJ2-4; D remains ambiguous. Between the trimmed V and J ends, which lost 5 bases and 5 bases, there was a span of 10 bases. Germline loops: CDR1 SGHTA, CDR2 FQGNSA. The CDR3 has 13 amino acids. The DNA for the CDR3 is TGTGCCAGCAGCGAACACAAGGAAAACATTCAGTACTTC. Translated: CASSEHKENIQYF.

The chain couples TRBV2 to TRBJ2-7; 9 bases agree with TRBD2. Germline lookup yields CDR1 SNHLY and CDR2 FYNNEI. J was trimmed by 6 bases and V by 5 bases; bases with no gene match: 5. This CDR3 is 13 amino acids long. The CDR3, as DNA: TGTGCCAGCAGTAGACTAGCGGCGGGCGAGCAGTACTTC. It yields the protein CASSRLAAGEQYF.

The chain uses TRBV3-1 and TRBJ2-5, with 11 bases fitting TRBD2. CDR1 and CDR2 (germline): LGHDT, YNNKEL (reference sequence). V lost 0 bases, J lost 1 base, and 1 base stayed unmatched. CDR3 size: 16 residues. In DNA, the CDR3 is TGTGCCAGCAGCCAAGATCTAGCGGGGGGCCAAGAGACCCAGTACTTC. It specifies CASSQDLAGGQETQYF.

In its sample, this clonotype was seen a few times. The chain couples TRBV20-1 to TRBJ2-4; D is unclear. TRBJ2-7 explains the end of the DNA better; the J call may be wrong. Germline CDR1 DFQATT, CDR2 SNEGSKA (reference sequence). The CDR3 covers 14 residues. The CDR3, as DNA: TGCAGTGCTAGAGATCGGGCAGGAACCTACGAGCAGTACTTC. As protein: CSARDRAGTYEQYF.

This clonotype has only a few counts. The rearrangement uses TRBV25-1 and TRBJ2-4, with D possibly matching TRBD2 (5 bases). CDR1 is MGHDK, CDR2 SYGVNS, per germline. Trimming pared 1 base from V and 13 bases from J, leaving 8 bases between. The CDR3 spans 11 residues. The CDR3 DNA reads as TGTGCCAGCAGTGAATTGAGGGTACAGTACTTC. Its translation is CASSELRVQYF. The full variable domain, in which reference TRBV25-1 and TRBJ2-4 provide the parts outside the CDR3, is EADIYQTPRYLVIGTGKKITLECSQTMGHDKMYWYQQDPGMELHLIHYSYGVNSTEKGDLSSESTVSRIRTEHFPLTLESARPSHTSQYLCASSELRVQYFGAGTRLSVL.

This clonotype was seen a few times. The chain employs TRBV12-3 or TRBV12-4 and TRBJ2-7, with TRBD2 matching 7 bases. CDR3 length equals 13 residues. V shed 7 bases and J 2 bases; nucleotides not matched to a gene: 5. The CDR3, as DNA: TGTGCCAGCAAAACTAGCGCAACCTACGAGCAGTACTTC. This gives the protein CASKTSATYEQYF.

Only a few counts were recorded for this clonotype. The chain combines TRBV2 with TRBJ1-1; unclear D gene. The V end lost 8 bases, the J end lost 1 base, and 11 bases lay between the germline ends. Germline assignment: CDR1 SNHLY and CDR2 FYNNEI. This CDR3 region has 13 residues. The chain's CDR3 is CASSGVPNTEAFF. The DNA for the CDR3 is TGTGCCAGCTCTGGGGTACCGAACACTGAAGCTTTCTTT.